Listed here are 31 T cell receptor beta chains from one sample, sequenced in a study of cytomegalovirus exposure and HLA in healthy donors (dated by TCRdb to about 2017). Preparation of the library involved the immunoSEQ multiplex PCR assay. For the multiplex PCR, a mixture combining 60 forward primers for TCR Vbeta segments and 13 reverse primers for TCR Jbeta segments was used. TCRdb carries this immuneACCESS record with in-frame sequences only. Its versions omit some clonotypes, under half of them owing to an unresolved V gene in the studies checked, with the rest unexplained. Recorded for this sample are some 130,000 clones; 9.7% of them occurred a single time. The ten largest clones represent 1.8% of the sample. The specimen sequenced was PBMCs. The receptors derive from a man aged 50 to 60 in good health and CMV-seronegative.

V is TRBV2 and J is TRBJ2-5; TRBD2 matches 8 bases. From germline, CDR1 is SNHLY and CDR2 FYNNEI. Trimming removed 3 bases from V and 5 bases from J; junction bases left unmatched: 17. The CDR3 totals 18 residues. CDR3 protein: CASSEGGPGLGELETQYF. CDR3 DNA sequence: TGTGCCAGCAGTGAGGGGGGACCGGGACTAGGGGAACTGGAGACCCAGTACTTC.

This chain's CDR3 is CASSLANTGELFF. The CDR3 bases are TGCGCCAGCAGCCTAGCGAACACCGGGGAGCTGTTTTTT. The rearrangement links TRBV5-1 to TRBJ2-2; D remains unclear. The germline V and J ends were trimmed by 4 bases and 0 bases, with 4 bases remaining between them. CDR1 is SGHRS, CDR2 YFSETQ, per germline. CDR3 length: 13 amino acids.

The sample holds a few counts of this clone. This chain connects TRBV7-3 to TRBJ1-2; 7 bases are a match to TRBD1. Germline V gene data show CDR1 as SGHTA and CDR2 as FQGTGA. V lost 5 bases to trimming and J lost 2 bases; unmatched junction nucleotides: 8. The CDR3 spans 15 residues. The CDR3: CASSRAGTENYGYTF. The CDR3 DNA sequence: TGTGCCAGCAGCCGAGCCGGGACAGAGAACTATGGCTACACCTTC.

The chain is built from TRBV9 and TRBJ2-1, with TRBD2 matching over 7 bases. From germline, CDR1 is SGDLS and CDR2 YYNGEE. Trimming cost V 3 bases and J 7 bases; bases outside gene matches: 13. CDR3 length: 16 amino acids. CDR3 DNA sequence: TGTGCCAGCAGCGATCGACTAGCAGGAGGTCGGAATGAGCAGTTCTTC. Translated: CASSDRLAGGRNEQFF.

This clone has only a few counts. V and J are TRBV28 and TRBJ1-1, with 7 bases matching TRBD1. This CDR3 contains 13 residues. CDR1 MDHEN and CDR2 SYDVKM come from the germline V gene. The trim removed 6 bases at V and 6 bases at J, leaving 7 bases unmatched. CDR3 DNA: TGTGCCAGCAGACCACAGGGGCGTCCTGAAGCTTTCTTT. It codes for CASRPQGRPEAFF.

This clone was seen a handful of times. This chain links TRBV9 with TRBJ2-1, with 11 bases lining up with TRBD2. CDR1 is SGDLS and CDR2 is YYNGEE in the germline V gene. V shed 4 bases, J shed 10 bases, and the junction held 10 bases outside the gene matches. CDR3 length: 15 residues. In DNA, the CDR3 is TGTGCCAGCAGCCCGAGACTAGCGGGGTGGGGGGAGCAGTTCTTC. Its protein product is CASSPRLAGWGEQFF.

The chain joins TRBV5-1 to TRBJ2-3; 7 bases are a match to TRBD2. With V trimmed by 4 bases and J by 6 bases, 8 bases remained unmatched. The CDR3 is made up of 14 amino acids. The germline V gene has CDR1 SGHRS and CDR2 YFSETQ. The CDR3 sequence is CASSIGLGADTQYF. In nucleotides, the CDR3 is TGCGCCAGCAGCATAGGACTAGGTGCGGATACGCAGTATTTT.

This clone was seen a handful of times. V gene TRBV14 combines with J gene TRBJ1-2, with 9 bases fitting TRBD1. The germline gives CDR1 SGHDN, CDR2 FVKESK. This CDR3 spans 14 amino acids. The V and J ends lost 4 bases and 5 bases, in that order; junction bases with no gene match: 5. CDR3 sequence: CASSPQGAGYGYTF. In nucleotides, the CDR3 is TGTGCCAGCAGCCCACAGGGGGCTGGGTATGGCTACACCTTC.

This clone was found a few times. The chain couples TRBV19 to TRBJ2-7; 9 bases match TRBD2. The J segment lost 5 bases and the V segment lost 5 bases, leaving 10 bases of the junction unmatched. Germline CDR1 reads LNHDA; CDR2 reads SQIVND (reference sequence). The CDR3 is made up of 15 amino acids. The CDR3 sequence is CASSPETSGQNEQYF. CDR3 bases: TGTGCCAGTAGTCCCGAGACTAGCGGACAGAACGAGCAGTACTTC.

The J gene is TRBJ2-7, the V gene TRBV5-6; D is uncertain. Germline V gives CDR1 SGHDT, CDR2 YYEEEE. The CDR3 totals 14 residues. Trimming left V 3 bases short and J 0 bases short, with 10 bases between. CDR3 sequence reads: CASSYRPSSYEQYF. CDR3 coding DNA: TGTGCCAGCAGCTACAGACCCAGCTCCTACGAGCAGTACTTC.

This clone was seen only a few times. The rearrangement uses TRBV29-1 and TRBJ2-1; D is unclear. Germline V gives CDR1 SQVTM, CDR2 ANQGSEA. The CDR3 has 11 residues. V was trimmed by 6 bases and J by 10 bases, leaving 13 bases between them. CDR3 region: CSVRDVEEQFF. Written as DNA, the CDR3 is TGCAGCGTCCGCGATGTCGAAGAGCAGTTCTTC.

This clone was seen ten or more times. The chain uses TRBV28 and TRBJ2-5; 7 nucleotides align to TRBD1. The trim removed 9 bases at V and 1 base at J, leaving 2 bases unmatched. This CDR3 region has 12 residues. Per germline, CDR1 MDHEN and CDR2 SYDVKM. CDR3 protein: CASRGLQETQYF. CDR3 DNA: TGTGCCAGTAGGGGGCTCCAAGAGACCCAGTACTTC.

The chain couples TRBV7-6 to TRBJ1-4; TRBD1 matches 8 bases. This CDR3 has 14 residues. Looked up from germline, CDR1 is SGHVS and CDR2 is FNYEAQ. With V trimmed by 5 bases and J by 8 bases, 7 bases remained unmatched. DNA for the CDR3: TGTGCCAGCAGCCTAACCCGGACAGGGGAAAAACTGTTTTTT. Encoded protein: CASSLTRTGEKLFF. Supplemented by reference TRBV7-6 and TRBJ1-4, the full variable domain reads GAGVSQSPRYKVTKRGQDVALRCDPISGHVSLYWYRQALGQGPEFLTYFNYEAQQDKSGLPNDRFSAERPEGSISTLTIQRTEQRDSAMYRCASSLTRTGEKLFFGSGTQLSVL.

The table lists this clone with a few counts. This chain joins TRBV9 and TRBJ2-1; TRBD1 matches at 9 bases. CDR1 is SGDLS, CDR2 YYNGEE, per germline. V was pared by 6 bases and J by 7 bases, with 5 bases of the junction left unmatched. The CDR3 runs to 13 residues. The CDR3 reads CASTRTGVNEQFF. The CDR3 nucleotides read TGTGCCAGCACTAGGACAGGGGTGAATGAGCAGTTCTTC.

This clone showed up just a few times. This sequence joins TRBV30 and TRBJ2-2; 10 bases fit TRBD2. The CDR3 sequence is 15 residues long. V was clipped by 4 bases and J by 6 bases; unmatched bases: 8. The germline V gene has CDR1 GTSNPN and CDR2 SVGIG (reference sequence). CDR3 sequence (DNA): TGTGCCTGGACCAGCGGGAGGGCCCTCCCCGGGGAGCTGTTTTTT. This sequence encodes CAWTSGRALPGELFF.

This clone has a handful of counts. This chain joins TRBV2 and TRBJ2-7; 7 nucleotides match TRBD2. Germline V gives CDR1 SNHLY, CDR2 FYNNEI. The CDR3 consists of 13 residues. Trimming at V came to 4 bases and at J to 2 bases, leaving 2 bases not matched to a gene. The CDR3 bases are TGTGCCAGCAGTGGCCTAGCGGCCTACGAGCAGTACTTC. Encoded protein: CASSGLAAYEQYF.

CDR3 nucleotide sequence: TGTGCCAGCAGCCAAGATTCTAGCCGGAGGACCGAGCAGTACTTC. It encodes CASSQDSSRRTEQYF. The J gene is TRBJ2-7, the V gene TRBV4-2, with a weak D call TRBD2 (5 bases). Germline V gene lookup returns CDR1 LGHNA and CDR2 YNFKEQ. The length of the CDR3 is 15 residues. Trimming left V 0 bases short and J 6 bases short, with 15 bases between.

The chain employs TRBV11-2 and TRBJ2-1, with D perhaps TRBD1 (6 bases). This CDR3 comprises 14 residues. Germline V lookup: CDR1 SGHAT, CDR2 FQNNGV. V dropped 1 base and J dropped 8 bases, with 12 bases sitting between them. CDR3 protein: CASSLGTVVDEQFF. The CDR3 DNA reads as TGTGCCAGCAGCTTAGGGACAGTGGTCGATGAGCAGTTCTTC.

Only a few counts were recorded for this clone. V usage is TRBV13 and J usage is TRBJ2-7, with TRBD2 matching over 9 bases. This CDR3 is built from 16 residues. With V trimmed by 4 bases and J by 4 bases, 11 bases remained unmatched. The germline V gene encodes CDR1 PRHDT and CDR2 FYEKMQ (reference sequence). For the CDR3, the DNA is TGTGCCAGCAGCTGGCGGCTGGCGGGGGGGCGGTACGAGCAGTACTTC. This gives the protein CASSWRLAGGRYEQYF.

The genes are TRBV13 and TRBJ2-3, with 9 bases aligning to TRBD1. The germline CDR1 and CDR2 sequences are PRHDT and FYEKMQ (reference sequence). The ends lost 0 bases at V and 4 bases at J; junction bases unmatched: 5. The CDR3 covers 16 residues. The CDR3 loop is CASSLGNRGLADTQYF. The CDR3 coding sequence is TGTGCCAGCAGCTTAGGAAACAGGGGGCTCGCAGATACGCAGTATTTT.

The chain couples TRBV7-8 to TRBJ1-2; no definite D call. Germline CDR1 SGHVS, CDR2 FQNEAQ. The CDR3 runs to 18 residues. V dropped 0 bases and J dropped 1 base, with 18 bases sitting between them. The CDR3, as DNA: TGTGCCAGCAGCTTAGCGAGGGTTTGGGCTTTCGATAACTATGGCTACACCTTC. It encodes CASSLARVWAFDNYGYTF.

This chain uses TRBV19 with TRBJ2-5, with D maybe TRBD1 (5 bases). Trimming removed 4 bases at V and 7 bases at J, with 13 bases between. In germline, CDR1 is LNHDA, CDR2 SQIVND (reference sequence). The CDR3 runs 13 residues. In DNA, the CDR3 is TGTGCCAGTAGTACAGGGTCCGGCGTGACCCAGTACTTC. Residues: CASSTGSGVTQYF.

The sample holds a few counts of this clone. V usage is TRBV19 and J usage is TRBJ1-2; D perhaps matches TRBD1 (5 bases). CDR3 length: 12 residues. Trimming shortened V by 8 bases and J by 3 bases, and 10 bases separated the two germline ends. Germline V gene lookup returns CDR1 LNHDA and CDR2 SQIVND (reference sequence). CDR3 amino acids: CASHLGDYGYTF. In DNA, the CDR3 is TGTGCCAGTCATTTAGGGGACTATGGCTACACCTTC.

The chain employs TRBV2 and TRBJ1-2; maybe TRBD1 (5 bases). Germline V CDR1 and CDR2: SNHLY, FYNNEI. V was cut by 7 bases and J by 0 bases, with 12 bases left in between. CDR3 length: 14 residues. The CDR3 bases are TGTGCCAGCATGCAGGGCCTCTCTAACTATGGCTACACCTTC. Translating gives CASMQGLSNYGYTF.

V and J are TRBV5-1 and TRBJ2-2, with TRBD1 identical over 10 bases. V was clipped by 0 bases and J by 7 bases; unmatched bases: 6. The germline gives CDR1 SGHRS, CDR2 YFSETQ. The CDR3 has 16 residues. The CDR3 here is CASSLGPTGGGGELFF. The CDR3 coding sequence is TGCGCCAGCAGCTTGGGACCGACAGGGGGCGGCGGGGAGCTGTTTTTT.

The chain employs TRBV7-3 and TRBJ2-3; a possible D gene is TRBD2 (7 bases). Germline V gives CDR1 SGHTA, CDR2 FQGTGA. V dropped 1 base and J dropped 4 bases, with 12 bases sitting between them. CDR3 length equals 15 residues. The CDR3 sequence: CASSLKGGIPDTQYF. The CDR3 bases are TGTGCCAGCAGCTTAAAGGGGGGGATCCCAGATACGCAGTATTTT.

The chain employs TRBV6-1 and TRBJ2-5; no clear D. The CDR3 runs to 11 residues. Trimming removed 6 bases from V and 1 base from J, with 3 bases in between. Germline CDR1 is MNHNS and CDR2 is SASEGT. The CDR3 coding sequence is TGTGCCAGCAGAGCCCAAGAGACCCAGTACTTC. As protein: CASRAQETQYF.

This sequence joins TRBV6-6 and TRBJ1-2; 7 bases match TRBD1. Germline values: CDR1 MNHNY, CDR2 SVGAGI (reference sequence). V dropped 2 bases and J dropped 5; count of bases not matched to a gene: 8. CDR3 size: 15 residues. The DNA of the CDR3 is TGTGCCAGCAGTTACCCCGGGACAGTTCTGTATGGCTACACCTTC. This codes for CASSYPGTVLYGYTF.

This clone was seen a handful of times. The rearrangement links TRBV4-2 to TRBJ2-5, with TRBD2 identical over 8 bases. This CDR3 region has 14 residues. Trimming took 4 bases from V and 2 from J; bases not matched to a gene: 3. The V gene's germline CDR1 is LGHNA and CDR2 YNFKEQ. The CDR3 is CASSPGGQQETQYF. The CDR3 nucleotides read TGTGCCAGCAGCCCGGGGGGGCAGCAAGAGACCCAGTACTTC.

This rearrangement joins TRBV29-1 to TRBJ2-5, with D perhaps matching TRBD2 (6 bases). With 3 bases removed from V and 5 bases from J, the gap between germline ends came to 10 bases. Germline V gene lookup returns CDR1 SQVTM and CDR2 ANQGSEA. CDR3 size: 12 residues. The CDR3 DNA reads TGCAGCGTTGACGGGGGTCGGGAGACCCAGTACTTC. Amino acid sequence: CSVDGGRETQYF.

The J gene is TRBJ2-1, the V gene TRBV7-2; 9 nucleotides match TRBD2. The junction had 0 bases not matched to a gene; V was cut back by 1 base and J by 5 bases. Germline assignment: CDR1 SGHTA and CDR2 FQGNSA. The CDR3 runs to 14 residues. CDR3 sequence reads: CASSLGLADNEQFF. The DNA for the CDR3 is TGTGCCAGCAGCTTAGGACTAGCGGACAATGAGCAGTTCTTC. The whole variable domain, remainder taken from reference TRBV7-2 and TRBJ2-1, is GAGVSQSPSNKVTEKGKDVELRCDPISGHTALYWYRQSLGQGLEFLIYFQGNSAPDKSGLPSDRFSAERTGGSVSTLTIQRTQQEDSAVYLCASSLGLADNEQFFGPGTRLTVL.